A selection of T cell receptor beta chains follows, all from one sample in a study of CD8 T cells in Susac syndrome. One entry per CDR3 protein results from TCRdb running MiXCR on the immunoSEQ multiplex PCR reads. The repertoire consists of roughly 200,000 distinct CDR3 sequences, with approximately 94% occurring once and the leading ten covering around 0.11%. Sequencing was carried out using CD4+ T cells from PBMCs. The origin of the receptors is a human donor in good health. Each CDR3 is given with its conserved first and last residue. D genes are given only for firm matches. The size of a clone is reported for some rows only, either as once, few or many, or as a class for expanded clones.

d_gene: TRBD1; v_gene: TRBV4-3; abundance: NA; j_gene: TRBJ2-5; CDR3nt: TGCGCCAGCAGCCAAGTAAGATGGGGACAGCAAGAGACCCAGTACTTC; CDR3aa: CASSQVRWGQQETQYF
d_gene: NA; v_gene: TRBV30; abundance: NA; j_gene: TRBJ1-1; CDR3nt: TGTGCCTGGAGTGTGGCAAGGGAGGCTTTCTTT; CDR3aa: CAWSVAREAFF
d_gene: NA; v_gene: TRBV20-1; abundance: once; j_gene: TRBJ2-3; CDR3nt: TGCAGTGCTAGCCGGATTAGTAGCACAGATACGCAGTATTTT; CDR3aa: CSASRISSTDTQYF
d_gene: TRBD1; v_gene: TRBV2; abundance: NA; j_gene: TRBJ2-7; CDR3nt: TGTGCCACCGACAGGGTTTTATCTGGGGAGCAGTACTTC; CDR3aa: CATDRVLSGEQYF
d_gene: TRBD2; v_gene: TRBV3-1; abundance: NA; j_gene: TRBJ2-3; CDR3nt: TGTGCCTCCACGCTAGCGGGAAACACAGATACGCAGTATTTT; CDR3aa: CASTLAGNTDTQYF
d_gene: TRBD1; v_gene: TRBV20-1; abundance: NA; j_gene: TRBJ2-7; CDR3nt: TGCAGTGCTGACAAGGGGGCTGGTTACGAGCAGTACTTC; CDR3aa: CSADKGAGYEQYF
d_gene: TRBD2; v_gene: TRBV20-1; abundance: NA; j_gene: TRBJ2-3; CDR3nt: TGCAGTGCTAGAGTCGGGAGGGCCTCTGATACGCAGTATTTT; CDR3aa: CSARVGRASDTQYF
d_gene: TRBD2; v_gene: TRBV5-4; abundance: once; j_gene: TRBJ2-7; CDR3nt: TGTGCCAGCAGCCAGGCGGGACTAGCGGGAGACGAGCAGTACTTC; CDR3aa: CASSQAGLAGDEQYF
d_gene: TRBD1; v_gene: TRBV30; abundance: NA; j_gene: TRBJ1-1; CDR3nt: TGTGCCTGGAGTGAGGGACAGGCGAACACTGAAGCTTTCTTT; CDR3aa: CAWSEGQANTEAFF
d_gene: NA; v_gene: TRBV29-1; abundance: NA; j_gene: TRBJ1-5; CDR3nt: TGCAGCGTTGAAGATGGGGCTGGGCAGGAAGAGCATTTT; CDR3aa: CSVEDGAGQEEHF
d_gene: NA; v_gene: TRBV20-1; abundance: NA; j_gene: TRBJ2-1; CDR3nt: TGCAGTGCTAGAGATCAGTGGACGGGAGCCCCCAATGAGCAGTTCTTC; CDR3aa: CSARDQWTGAPNEQFF
d_gene: NA; v_gene: TRBV25-1; abundance: NA; j_gene: TRBJ1-2; CDR3nt: TGTGCCAGCAGGGTTCGGCGAGGGAGGCAGGGCTACACCTTC; CDR3aa: CASRVRRGRQGYTF
d_gene: NA; v_gene: TRBV20-1; abundance: NA; j_gene: TRBJ1-5; CDR3nt: TGCAGTGCTTCTTGGGGGGCAGGGGCAAACAATCAGCCCCAGCATTTT; CDR3aa: CSASWGAGANNQPQHF
d_gene: NA; v_gene: TRBV30; abundance: NA; j_gene: TRBJ2-7; CDR3nt: TGTGCCTGGAGTCCCGGGACCGACGTTTACGAGCAGTACTTC; CDR3aa: CAWSPGTDVYEQYF
d_gene: NA; v_gene: TRBV30; abundance: NA; j_gene: TRBJ2-5; CDR3nt: TGTGCCTGGAGGGAGGGAGAGACCCAGTACTTC; CDR3aa: CAWREGETQYF
d_gene: NA; v_gene: TRBV29-1; abundance: few; j_gene: TRBJ2-3; CDR3nt: TGCAGCGCCAACAGGGTGGGCACAGATACGCAGTATTTT; CDR3aa: CSANRVGTDTQYF
d_gene: TRBD1; v_gene: TRBV19; abundance: NA; j_gene: TRBJ1-1; CDR3nt: TGTGCCAGTAGCCCCAGGGACAGGAACACTGAAGCTTTCTTT; CDR3aa: CASSPRDRNTEAFF
d_gene: TRBD1; v_gene: TRBV6-5; abundance: NA; j_gene: TRBJ2-1; CDR3nt: TGTGCCAGCAGTTATAATTTCGGGACAGACACCTACAATGAGCAGTTCTTC; CDR3aa: CASSYNFGTDTYNEQFF
d_gene: TRBD2; v_gene: TRBV20-1; abundance: NA; j_gene: TRBJ2-1; CDR3nt: TGCAGTGCTAGCCCCGGGACTAGCCAGTTCTTC; CDR3aa: CSASPGTSQFF
d_gene: TRBD1; v_gene: TRBV29-1; abundance: NA; j_gene: TRBJ1-4; CDR3nt: TGCAGCGTTGGAGGGACAGGGAGTGAAAAACTGTTTTTT; CDR3aa: CSVGGTGSEKLFF
d_gene: TRBD1; v_gene: TRBV4-3; abundance: NA; j_gene: TRBJ1-4; CDR3nt: TGCGCCAGCAGCCAACAGGGGGGTGAAAAACTGTTTTTT; CDR3aa: CASSQQGGEKLFF
d_gene: NA; v_gene: TRBV12-3/TRBV12-4; abundance: NA; j_gene: TRBJ1-5; CDR3nt: TGTGCCAGCAGACGGGGTTATAGCAATCAGCCCCAGCATTTT; CDR3aa: CASRRGYSNQPQHF
d_gene: NA; v_gene: TRBV24-1; abundance: NA; j_gene: TRBJ2-5; CDR3nt: TGTGCCACCAGTGACCTGGGGCGGGAACAAGAGACCCAGTACTTC; CDR3aa: CATSDLGREQETQYF
d_gene: NA; v_gene: TRBV25-1; abundance: NA; j_gene: TRBJ1-3; CDR3nt: TGTGCCAGCAGTGAAGGGGCAGCGAGCTCTGGAAACACCATATATTTT; CDR3aa: CASSEGAASSGNTIYF
d_gene: NA; v_gene: TRBV29-1; abundance: NA; j_gene: TRBJ2-3; CDR3nt: TGCAGCGTTGGGCCCGCCACAGATACGCAGTATTTT; CDR3aa: CSVGPATDTQYF
d_gene: TRBD1; v_gene: TRBV5-1; abundance: once; j_gene: TRBJ2-5; CDR3nt: TGCGCCAGCCGACAGGGGGCCGGGGAGACCCAGTACTTC; CDR3aa: CASRQGAGETQYF
d_gene: NA; v_gene: TRBV5-1; abundance: NA; j_gene: TRBJ1-2; CDR3nt: TGCGCCAGCACCTGGACCTCCCGTGAGCCATATGGCTACACCTTC; CDR3aa: CASTWTSREPYGYTF